Listed here are 25 T cell receptor beta chains from one sample, sequenced in a study of T cell repertoires in cytomegalovirus infection. These TCRs are of unknown antigen specificity. TCRdb re-derived calls from the reads in MiXCR, one entry per CDR3 protein. The sample lists some 7,600 distinct CDR3 sequences, approximately 54% occurring once. Sequences were obtained from PBMCs, sequenced either directly or after in vitro stimulation (not recorded which). Receptor source: a human donor in good health (CMV status not recorded). Some clones in this sample may be carry-over from other donors' samples.

The chain couples TRBV20-1 to TRBJ2-5, with 8 nucleotides matching TRBD2. Germline CDR1 and CDR2: DFQATT and SNEGSKA (reference sequence). CDR3 length equals 17 residues. The trim removed 4 bases at V and 3 bases at J, leaving 16 bases unmatched. The CDR3 loop is CSAKSLLTGGPEETQYF. In DNA, the CDR3 is TGCAGTGCTAAATCCCTACTGACGGGGGGGCCGGAAGAGACCCAGTACTTC.

This clonotype was detected ten times or more. V usage is TRBV6-4 and J usage is TRBJ1-1; D unclear. This CDR3 is 14 amino acids long. The V end was cut by 6 bases, the J end by 1 base, with 12 bases between. CDR1 is MRHNA, CDR2 SNTAGT, per germline. CDR3 sequence reads: CASSASPGNTEAFF. CDR3 DNA: TGTGCCAGCAGCGCTTCTCCGGGGAACACTGAAGCTTTCTTT.

This clonotype was observed a handful of times. At one boundary the junction diverges from the germline segment, which might be a read error. This CDR3 reads CASILFSTSCNEQFF. In DNA form, the CDR3 reads TGCGCCAGCATCTTGTTCTCGACATCGTGCAATGAGCAGTTCTTC. The chain joins TRBV5-1 to TRBJ2-1; D remains unclear. Germline-derived CDR1 and CDR2 are SGHRS and YFSETQ. This CDR3 is 15 amino acids long. Supplemented by reference TRBV5-1 and TRBJ2-1, the full variable domain reads KAGVTQTPRYLIKTRGQQVTLSCSPISGHRSVSWYQQTPGQGLQFLFEYFSETQRNKGNFPGRFSGRQFSNSRSEMNVSTLELGDSALYLCASILFSTSCNEQFFGPGTRLTVL.

CDR3 DNA: TGCGCCAGCAGCCAAGCCCCCGACAGGGTGACCTACGAGCAGTACTTC. Amino acid sequence: CASSQAPDRVTYEQYF. The V and J genes are TRBV4-1 and TRBJ2-7, with 7 bases identical to TRBD1. The CDR3 runs to 16 residues. V lost 1 base and J lost 2; bases outside the gene matches: 8. CDR1 MGHRA and CDR2 YSYEKL come from the germline V gene.

Notes on this clonotype: A clone one base away is much larger, so this may be a read error. The chain is built from TRBV28 and TRBJ2-3; 12 bases match TRBD1. After removal of 3 bases from V and 3 bases from J, the junction contained 1 base not matched to a gene. The CDR3 has 15 residues. Germline CDR1 and CDR2: MDHEN and SYDVKM. The CDR3 bases are TGTGCCAGCAGTTTGGGACAGGGGGCGACAGATACGCAGTATTTT. Translation: CASSLGQGATDTQYF.

The chain has TRBV5-4 and TRBJ2-3; a possible D gene is TRBD2 (6 bases). Per the germline V gene, CDR1 is SGHNT and CDR2 is YYREEE (reference sequence). This CDR3 is built from 14 residues. V dropped 3 bases and J dropped 2 bases, with 10 bases sitting between them. The chain's CDR3 is CASSSRDSTDTQYF. Written as DNA, the CDR3 is TGTGCCAGCAGCTCGCGGGACTCCACAGATACGCAGTATTTT.

The chain is built from TRBV6-1 and TRBJ1-5; D might be TRBD1 (6 bases). Germline values: CDR1 MNHNS, CDR2 SASEGT. The CDR3 runs to 15 residues. V lost 10 bases, J lost 1 base, and 17 bases lay in between. The CDR3 region is CATAGTIGSNQPQHF. The CDR3 bases are TGTGCCACGGCCGGGACAATAGGAAGCAATCAGCCCCAGCATTTT.

The chain recombines TRBV7-9 with TRBJ2-1, with unresolved D. The CDR3 is 17 amino acids. Germline values: CDR1 SEHNR, CDR2 FQNEAQ (reference sequence). With 5 bases removed from V and 4 bases from J, the gap between germline ends came to 21 bases. The CDR3 region has the DNA TGTGCCAGCAGCCATCCTAATAGTCCTGAAGGGTACAATGAGCAGTTCTTC. This translates into CASSHPNSPEGYNEQFF.

There are many counts of this clonotype. This chain joins TRBV4-1 and TRBJ2-1, with D possibly TRBD2 on 6 matching bases. Per germline, CDR1 MGHRA and CDR2 YSYEKL. This CDR3 has 18 amino acids. Trimming pared 1 base from V and 4 bases from J, leaving 20 bases between. CDR3 sequence: CASSQGNVVGTGYNEQFF. The CDR3 DNA reads TGCGCCAGCAGCCAAGGCAACGTCGTGGGGACTGGATACAATGAGCAGTTCTTC.

This clonotype was seen only a few times. This sequence joins TRBV4-1 and TRBJ2-2; D could derive from TRBD1 or TRBD2 (5 bases each). Trimming pared 1 base from V and 6 bases from J, leaving 15 bases between. The germline gives CDR1 MGHRA, CDR2 YSYEKL. CDR3 length equals 16 residues. CDR3 in DNA: TGCGCCAGCAGCCAAGCGGGGCAGAGTGCTTCCGGGGAGCTGTTTTTT. It codes for CASSQAGQSASGELFF.

This clonotype appeared a single time. The rearrangement joins TRBV20-1 to TRBJ1-5, with D hard to call. The CDR3 has 11 residues. Germline CDR1 DFQATT, CDR2 SNEGSKA (reference sequence). V was shortened by 7 bases and J by 3 bases, with 7 bases between the two germline ends. CDR3 bases: TGCAGTGTCACCGCCAATCAGCCCCAGCATTTT. Translating gives CSVTANQPQHF.

This clonotype was found once. It is likely a read error, because the conserved phenylalanine at the end of the CDR3 is missing. The DNA is left out, because the CDR3 cannot be placed on it with certainty; the CDR3 is given as TCRdb lists it. V gene TRBV18 combines with J gene TRBJ1-2; TRBD1, the D gene given by the table, was not confirmed from the DNA. The CDR3 extends over 16 residues, inclusive of both ends. CDR1 KGHSH and CDR2 LQKENI come from the germline V gene. This chain's CDR3 is CASSPGQVVSGVGYNL.

The rearrangement uses TRBV5-5 and TRBJ1-2; TRBD1 agrees at 8 bases. The germline CDR1 and CDR2 sequences are SGHKS and YYEKEE (reference sequence). This CDR3 is 12 amino acids long. V trimming: 6 bases; J trimming: 10 bases; junction bases outside the gene matches: 8. This CDR3 is CASTWTGFFYTF. CDR3 in DNA: TGTGCCAGCACCTGGACAGGGTTTTTCTACACCTTC.

About this clonotype: A read error may produce the germline difference seen at one junction end. The chain employs TRBV11-2 and TRBJ1-6, with D unresolved. Germline V gives CDR1 SGHAT, CDR2 FQNNGV. There are 18 residues in the CDR3. For the CDR3, the DNA is TGTGCCGGCAGATTACGTGTTCAGTTGGGGTGCGATAATTCACCCCTCCACTTT. Translated: CAGRLRVQLGCDNSPLHF.

The CDR3: CASSQDSSSGGNNETFF. CDR3 DNA sequence: TGTGCCAGCAGCCAAGATTCCTCTAGCGGTGGAAACAATGAGACGTTCTTC. This chain links TRBV4-2 with TRBJ2-1; 7 bases align to TRBD2. The CDR3 sequence is 17 residues long. Germline CDR1 and CDR2: LGHNA and YNFKEQ. After removal of 0 bases from V and 15 bases from J, the junction contained 20 bases not matched to a gene.

As to this clonotype: The junction does not match germline at one end; this may be a read error. The chain combines TRBV12-3 or TRBV12-4 with TRBJ2-1; TRBD2 matches at 8 bases. CDR3 size: 16 residues. The CDR3 bases are TGTGCCAGCAGGGTAGCCCCTTACGGGAGGGCCAAGGAGCAGTCCTTC. Protein sequence: CASRVAPYGRAKEQSF.

Notes on this clonotype: Since the CDR3 does not end with the conserved phenylalanine or tryptophan, this likely comes from a read error. The limits of the CDR3 on the DNA are not certain, so only TCRdb's listed CDR3 is given. The CDR3 spells CASTWGKEKFC. This chain connects TRBV5-5 to TRBJ2-1. The CDR3 comprises 11 residues, both ends counted. Germline CDR1 reads SGHKS; CDR2 reads YYEKEE (reference sequence).

This clonotype was recorded a few times. At one end, the junction sequence differs from germline, possibly due to a read error. CDR3 sequence reads: CAISLDSRVSNTEVFF. In nucleotides, the CDR3 is TGTGCCATCAGCTTAGATTCTAGGGTCTCGAACACTGAAGTTTTCTTT. This chain links TRBV7-2 with TRBJ1-1; D gene uncertain. This CDR3 contains 16 residues. Germline values: CDR1 SGHTA, CDR2 FQGNSA.

The chain links TRBV12-3 or TRBV12-4 to TRBJ1-1; D remains unclear. This CDR3 has 11 residues. Trimming shortened V by 2 bases and J by 10 bases, and 8 bases separated the two germline ends. The CDR3 reads CASSLREGAFF. CDR3 bases: TGTGCCAGCAGTTTAAGGGAAGGAGCTTTCTTT.

This clonotype was seen more than once but under ten times. The V and J genes are TRBV12-3 or TRBV12-4 and TRBJ1-1, with no clear D. The V end lost 1 base, the J end lost 6 bases, and 9 bases lay between the germline ends. This CDR3 is built from 13 residues. The CDR3, as DNA: TGTGCCAGCAGTTTAGTGGCGAGGGCTGAAGCTTTCTTT. This codes for CASSLVARAEAFF.

The chain is built from TRBV20-1 and TRBJ1-1, with D tentatively TRBD1 (5 bases). Trimming pared 1 base from V and 4 bases from J, leaving 10 bases between. CDR1 DFQATT and CDR2 SNEGSKA come from the germline V gene (reference sequence). The CDR3 contains 13 residues. The CDR3 DNA reads TGCAGTGCTAGAGCACCCAGGGTCACTGAAGCTTTCTTT. Protein: CSARAPRVTEAFF.

In its sample, this clonotype is medium-sized. V usage is TRBV12-3 or TRBV12-4 and J usage is TRBJ2-6; no firm D call. The CDR3 is 14 residues long. Trimming left V 6 bases short and J 5 bases short, with 11 bases between. CDR3 in amino acids: CASSPPSRANVLTF. In DNA, the CDR3 is TGTGCCAGCAGCCCTCCGTCGCGGGCCAACGTCCTGACTTTC.

About this clonotype itself: The junction departs from germline at one end; a sequencing error may be responsible. The chain uses TRBV12-3 or TRBV12-4 and TRBJ2-1; TRBD2 might be the D (5 bases). The CDR3 runs 20 residues. The CDR3 nucleotides are TGTGCCAGCAGCTCCCTAAGCCTCCTTTGGGGAGAAAGGTCCTCCAAGGAGCAGGTCTTC. Its translation is CASSSLSLLWGERSSKEQVF.

The chain has TRBV7-9 and TRBJ2-5, with 8 nucleotides matching TRBD2. The CDR3 runs to 18 residues. Germline loops: CDR1 SEHNR, CDR2 FQNEAQ (reference sequence). Trimming cost V 4 bases and J 5 bases; bases outside gene matches: 18. CDR3 coding DNA: TGTGCCAGCAGCTCACGCGACGGGAGGGAACTACGGGAGGAGACCCAGTACTTC. Translation gives CASSSRDGRELREETQYF.

This clonotype is large in the sample. The genes are TRBV7-6 and TRBJ2-7, with TRBD1 matching over 7 bases. CDR3 length equals 16 residues. Per germline, CDR1 SGHVS and CDR2 FNYEAQ. V dropped 1 base and J dropped 0; count of bases not matched to a gene: 6. This CDR3 is CASSLGPQGISYEQYF. CDR3 nucleotides: TGTGCCAGCAGCTTAGGACCACAGGGGATCTCCTACGAGCAGTACTTC.